This T cell receptor beta chain was captured in a study of T cell responses to AZD1222 COVID-19 vaccine (dated by TCRdb to about 2021). Regarding the study in general: Because spike-specific TCR depth and breadth did not differ between the two schedules, AZD1222 recipients who got a second dose at roughly 4 weeks were pooled with those who got a second dose at roughly 12 weeks. Enrollment into the trials was organized by age into subgroups of 18-55, 56-69 and 70-plus years, and those subgroups contained roughly 150, 30 and 60 TCR-sequenced participants, respectively. A total of around 240 trial participants underwent TCR sequencing, of whom around 210 had received two doses of AZD1222 and 26 had received two doses of the MenACWY control vaccine. What the work shows at the level of the full study, not this receptor alone: Participants were mostly white British and included more females than males, and it was suggested by the authors that clonal diversity may have been underestimated. After two AZD1222 doses, both the breadth and the depth of spike-specific TCRs were significantly higher than at day 0 and than in MenACWY recipients. In the small 56-69-year group, the increase in depth fell short of significance, most likely because of low power. Epitopes outside the regions mutated in the B.1.351 and B.1.1.7 variants were reportedly recognized by nearly half of the unique spike-specific TCRs. Conclusions about previously exposed vaccinees are limited because only six or seven AZD1222 recipients were SARS-CoV-2 seropositive at baseline. CD4 TCRs associated with the vaccine covered the entire spike protein, and the dominant responses were in regions 160-218 and 743-854. Because no day 14 peak-response samples were available, repertoires were characterized only after the peak T cell response.

The time point label here, explained by the study, means: baseline before first vaccination. The vaccinee samples were drawn from two UK trials, COV001 and COV002, one of which was a single-blind randomized controlled phase 2/3 trial testing AZD1222 (ChAdOx1 nCoV-19) in healthy adults. For TCRbeta chain sequencing, PBMC samples from trial participants were taken at day 0 and at day 28 after the second dose. The CDR3 regions of human TCRbeta chains were subjected to immunosequencing. Under the source paper's analysis protocol: Repertoire TCRs were checked for matches against a reference library of SARS-CoV-2-specific TCRs that had been generated using the MIRA antigen-specificity platform. Breadth meant the fraction of unique TCRs that were SARS-CoV-2-associated, whereas depth meant the fraction of total T cells that were SARS-CoV-2-associated. Each spike-specific TCR was assigned to its reactive spike region and to a CD4 or CD8 class using the MIRA data. Log10-transformed breadth and depth values were compared by one-way ANOVA with Sidak's multiple comparisons tests. As stored in TCRdb, this immuneACCESS dataset retains in-frame rearrangements with V and J assigned. A fraction of the clones does not appear; measured against another copy, unresolved V genes explain less than half of the discrepancy, and the remainder lacks a known reason. D and trimming come from the DNA, and the V and J calls and clone size come from that table. In all, the sample holds about 140,000 clones, and roughly 90% of those were seen once. The top ten clonotypes cover around 3% of the sample.

Of note for this clone: It lacks a known antigen. Base qualities are not recorded, but no much larger clone differs from it by a single base.

In the germline V gene, CDR1 corresponds to MNHEY and CDR2 to SVGAGI. The CDR3 spans 13 residues, from the cysteine through the phenylalanine. The entry retains the CDR3 DNA only, 39 bases that are in frame from base 1. The junction carries 8 bases between V and J, which are trimmed by 5 bases and 3 bases respectively. This clonotype was sampled from an adult in good health. Rearrangement joined TRBV6-5 to TRBJ2-1; the D gene identity is not certain. Sequenced material: peripheral blood, taken on day 0 of AZD1222 vaccination. The CDR3 protein is CASSPTNYNEQFF. The bases read TGTGCCAGCAGTCCCACAAACTACAATGAGCAGTTCTTC.